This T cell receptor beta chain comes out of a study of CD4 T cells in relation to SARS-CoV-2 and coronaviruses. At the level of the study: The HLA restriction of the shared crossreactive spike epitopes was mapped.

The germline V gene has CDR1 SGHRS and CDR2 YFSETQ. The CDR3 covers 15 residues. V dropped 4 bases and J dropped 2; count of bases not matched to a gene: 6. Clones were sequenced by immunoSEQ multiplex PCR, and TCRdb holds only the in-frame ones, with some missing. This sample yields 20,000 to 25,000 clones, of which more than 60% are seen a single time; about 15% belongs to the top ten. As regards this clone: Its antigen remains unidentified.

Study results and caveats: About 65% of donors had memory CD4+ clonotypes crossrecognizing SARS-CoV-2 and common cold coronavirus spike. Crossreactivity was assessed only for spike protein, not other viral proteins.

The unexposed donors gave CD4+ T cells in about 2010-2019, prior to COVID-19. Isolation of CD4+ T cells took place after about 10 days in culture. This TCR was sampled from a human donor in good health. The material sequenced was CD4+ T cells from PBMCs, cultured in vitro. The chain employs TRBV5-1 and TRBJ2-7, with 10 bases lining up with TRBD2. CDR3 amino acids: CASSRTSGRTYEQYF. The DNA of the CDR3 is TGCGCCAGCAGCCGGACTAGCGGAAGGACCTACGAGCAGTACTTC.